A single sample is the source of the 7 T cell receptor beta chains below, sequenced in a study of cytomegalovirus exposure and HLA in healthy donors. Vbeta (60) and Jbeta (13) primers were used in the PCR. Produced via immunoSEQ multiplex PCR; TCRdb's table is partial and in-frame only. The table includes around 100,000 clones, over 65% detected once. Material: PBMCs. The receptors derive from a woman between 35 and 50 years old in good health and CMV-seropositive.

This clone has a single count. J is TRBJ1-6 and V is TRBV28; D gene unclear. The length of the CDR3 is 19 residues. Germline values: CDR1 MDHEN, CDR2 SYDVKM. V was shortened by 5 bases and J by 4 bases, with 24 bases between the two germline ends. DNA of the CDR3: TGTGCCAGCAGTGCGATATACGGTACATTCGAGGGATATAATTCACCCCTCCACTTT. The encoded protein is CASSAIYGTFEGYNSPLHF.

This rearrangement joins TRBV9 to TRBJ2-1; D may be TRBD2 (6 bases). CDR3 size: 15 residues. Germline V gene sequence: CDR1 SGDLS, CDR2 YYNGEE. V was pared by 2 bases and J by 2 bases, with 11 bases between. The CDR3 nucleotides read TGTGCCAGCAGCGTTCGGGGGAGCACCTACAATGAGCAGTTCTTC. Its translation: CASSVRGSTYNEQFF.

The chain uses TRBV2 and TRBJ1-1, with D possibly matching TRBD1 (5 bases). The CDR3 is 13 amino acids. Germline CDR1 reads SNHLY; CDR2 reads FYNNEI. Between the trimmed V and J ends, which lost 5 bases and 1 base, there was a span of 8 bases. In nucleotides, the CDR3 is TGTGCCAGCAGTTTGACAGAGAACACTGAAGCTTTCTTT. It codes for CASSLTENTEAFF.

The chain carries TRBV15 and TRBJ2-2; 11 bases map to TRBD1. CDR3 length: 14 residues. The germline CDR1 and CDR2 sequences are LNHNV and YYDKDF (reference sequence). V lost 3 bases, J lost 6 bases, and 0 bases stayed unmatched. CDR3 nucleotides: TGTGCCACCAGCAGGGACAGGGGGCCCGGGGAGCTGTTTTTT. Protein: CATSRDRGPGELFF.

The rearrangement joins TRBV11-3 to TRBJ1-3; 8 bases line up with TRBD1. V gave up 5 bases and J gave up 4 bases; unmatched junction bases: 7. Germline CDR1 and CDR2: SGHNT and YENEEA. This CDR3 spans 15 amino acids. The CDR3 nucleotides are TGTGCCAGCAGCCTAGGGACAGGCGGCGGAAACACCATATATTTT. Amino acids: CASSLGTGGGNTIYF.

The genes are TRBV28 and TRBJ1-3; 7 bases align to TRBD1. This CDR3 contains 14 residues. The V segment lost 7 bases and the J segment 0 bases; nucleotides outside the gene matches: 3. The germline CDR1 and CDR2 sequences are MDHEN and SYDVKM. In nucleotides, the CDR3 is TGTGCCAGCACTTCAGGGGGCTCTGGAAACACCATATATTTT. Translating gives CASTSGGSGNTIYF.

This sequence joins TRBV18 and TRBJ1-1; D uncertain. This CDR3 is 15 amino acids long. Trimming left V 1 base short and J 2 bases short, with 11 bases between. In germline, CDR1 is KGHSH, CDR2 LQKENI. The CDR3 nucleotides are TGTGCCAGCTCACCACAAGGACTGACAAACACTGAAGCTTTCTTT. It translates to CASSPQGLTNTEAFF.